This entry lists 18 T cell receptor beta chains sequenced from one sample in a study of control samples from healthy donors and cancer patients. Assay used: immunoSEQ multiplex PCR; TCRdb lists only in-frame clones, some missing. The sample has tens of thousands of clones; roughly 90% are singletons. The sample was PBMCs. The receptor set was obtained from a man in his forties or fifties with head and neck cancer.

This rearrangement joins TRBV7-5 to TRBJ1-4. TRBV7-5 is tagged as a pseudogene. This CDR3 spans 16 amino acids. The CDR3 DNA sequence: TGTGACCGGCGGGGCGCGGGGTTCAGCCCTAATGAAAAACTGTTTTTT. It specifies CDRRGAGFSPNEKLFF.

Notes on this clone: The sample holds other DNA sequences that translate to the same CDR3. The V call is TRBV29-1, the J call TRBJ2-3, with 7 bases identical to TRBD2. Germline V gene sequence: CDR1 SQVTM, CDR2 ANQGSEA. The CDR3 contains 11 residues. Losses at the gene ends were 6 bases for V and 6 bases for J; bases not matched to a gene: 3. Here the CDR3 reads CSVRLADTQYF. CDR3 DNA: TGCAGCGTAAGACTAGCTGATACGCAGTATTTT.

Here the CDR3 DNA reads TGTGCCAGCAGGCCTGGACAATCTTCGATGTATGGCTACACCTTC. This gives the protein CASRPGQSSMYGYTF. The chain combines TRBV6-2 or TRBV6-3 with TRBJ1-2, with D perhaps matching TRBD1 (5 bases). Trimming took 6 bases from V and 5 from J, leaving 19 bases between them. This CDR3 is 15 amino acids long. CDR1 and CDR2 (germline): MNHEY, SVGEGT.

V usage is TRBV10-3 and J usage is TRBJ1-2; no definite D call. CDR1 ENHRY and CDR2 SYGVKD come from the germline V gene. V was pared by 2 bases and J by 3 bases, with 7 bases between. This CDR3 is built from 13 residues. This CDR3 reads CAISEGGDYGYTF. The CDR3 DNA reads TGTGCCATCAGTGAGGGCGGGGACTATGGCTACACCTTC.

The V call is TRBV19, the J call TRBJ1-5; possible D gene TRBD1, 6 bases. The germline gives CDR1 LNHDA, CDR2 SQIVND (reference sequence). The CDR3 covers 15 residues. The V gene lost 7 bases and the J gene lost 6 bases, with 19 bases spanning the gap. The CDR3 DNA reads as TGTGCCAGTACCTCCAGGGCAGGGGAGGGTCAGCCCCAGCATTTT. As protein: CASTSRAGEGQPQHF.

This clone was seen a single time. J is TRBJ1-2 and V is TRBV4-1; the D gene is possibly TRBD1 (5 bases). Trimming removed 0 bases from V and 7 bases from J, with 15 bases in between. Germline assignment: CDR1 MGHRA and CDR2 YSYEKL. This CDR3 has 15 amino acids. CDR3 DNA sequence: TGCGCCAGCAGCCAAGAGGCTGAGGGGACGAGTGGCTACACCTTC. Encoded protein: CASSQEAEGTSGYTF.

V usage is TRBV20-1 and J usage is TRBJ2-3; D call uncertain. The germline CDR1 and CDR2 sequences are DFQATT and SNEGSKA (reference sequence). V was trimmed by 2 bases and J by 4 bases, leaving 4 bases between them. The CDR3 has 11 amino acids. This chain's CDR3 is CSARIADTQYF. The DNA for the CDR3 is TGCAGTGCTAGAATCGCAGATACGCAGTATTTT.

This clone was seen a single time. The V gene is TRBV7-2, the J gene TRBJ2-5; D is perhaps TRBD2 (6 bases). V dropped 2 bases and J dropped 5 bases, with 9 bases sitting between them. The CDR3 has 13 residues. Germline V CDR1 and CDR2: SGHTA, FQGNSA. The DNA for the CDR3 is TGTGCCAGCAGCTTAATAGCGGAGGAGACCCAGTACTTC. Protein sequence: CASSLIAEETQYF.

The CDR3 spells CASSSHVVGRAYNEQFF. DNA for the CDR3: TGTGCCAGCAGCTCCCACGTGGTGGGCAGGGCTTACAATGAGCAGTTCTTC. V gene TRBV5-6 combines with J gene TRBJ2-1; maybe TRBD1 (5 bases). Germline V gene lookup returns CDR1 SGHDT and CDR2 YYEEEE. CDR3 size: 17 residues. V was clipped by 3 bases and J by 4 bases, with 20 bases between them.

This chain connects TRBV11-2 to TRBJ1-3; no clear D. V was cut by 1 base and J by 0 bases, with 4 bases left in between. Germline lookup yields CDR1 SGHAT and CDR2 FQNNGV. The CDR3 runs to 14 residues. As DNA, the CDR3 is TGTGCCAGCAGCTTAGCGGTCTCTGGAAACACCATATATTTT. Translated, it gives CASSLAVSGNTIYF. The whole variable domain, remainder taken from reference TRBV11-2 and TRBJ1-3, is EAGVAQSPRYKIIEKRQSVAFWCNPISGHATLYWYQQILGQGPKLLIQFQNNGVVDDSQLPKDRFSAERLKGVDSTLKIQPAKLEDSAVYLCASSLAVSGNTIYFGEGSWLTVV.

The chain's CDR3 is CASSLVDGSLVRQETQYF. Written as DNA, the CDR3 is TGTGCCAGCAGCTTAGTGGACGGGTCTCTAGTGAGGCAAGAGACCCAGTACTTC. The chain carries TRBV7-9 and TRBJ2-5; D is uncertain. Germline CDR1 SEHNR, CDR2 FQNEAQ (reference sequence). The CDR3 consists of 18 residues. V was cut by 1 base and J by 2 bases, with 20 bases left in between.

This clone has only one observation. V usage is TRBV28 and J usage is TRBJ2-2; D remains unclear. The CDR3 sequence is 18 residues long. The V gene lost 2 bases and the J gene lost 1 base, with 17 bases spanning the gap. Per the germline V gene, CDR1 is MDHEN and CDR2 is SYDVKM. The chain's CDR3 is CASSLVWANRKNTGELFF. The CDR3 DNA follows: TGTGCCAGCAGTTTAGTCTGGGCTAACAGAAAGAACACCGGGGAGCTGTTTTTT.

This chain links TRBV7-3 with TRBJ2-4, with TRBD1 identical over 11 bases. The CDR3 spans 16 residues. CDR1 is SGHTA and CDR2 is FQGTGA in the germline V gene. V lost 4 bases and J lost 7; bases outside the gene matches: 9. The CDR3 nucleotides read TGTGCCAGCAGCTCAGCCGGGACAGGGGGGCCGAACATTCAGTACTTC. Protein: CASSSAGTGGPNIQYF.

The rearrangement uses TRBV5-5 and TRBJ2-1; 9 bases are a match to TRBD1. CDR1 SGHKS and CDR2 YYEKEE come from the germline V gene (reference sequence). Germline trimming cut 2 bases from V and 6 bases from J; bases unmatched to any gene: 3. The CDR3 spans 14 residues. This CDR3 is CASSFRTGANEQFF. CDR3 DNA: TGTGCCAGCAGCTTCCGGACAGGGGCCAATGAGCAGTTCTTC.

The chain employs TRBV5-4 and TRBJ2-1; TRBD2 matches at 7 bases. Trimming took 3 bases from V and 1 from J; bases not matched to a gene: 7. Germline CDR1 and CDR2: SGHNT and YYREEE (reference sequence). The CDR3 contains 16 residues. In nucleotides, the CDR3 is TGTGCCAGCAGCTCGAACGGCGGGGGATCCTACAATGAGCAGTTCTTC. It is translated as CASSSNGGGSYNEQFF.

The CDR3 coding sequence is TGTGCCATCAGTGGGACTGGGAGTAATGAGCAGTTCTTC. As protein: CAISGTGSNEQFF. This sequence joins TRBV10-3 and TRBJ2-1; a weak D match, TRBD2 (5 bases). Germline V gene data show CDR1 as ENHRY and CDR2 as SYGVKD. V lost 4 bases and J 7 bases, leaving 11 bases between the germline ends. CDR3 size: 13 residues.

The rearrangement joins TRBV30 to TRBJ2-7; D possibly corresponds to TRBD2 (5 bases). Trimming cost V 0 bases and J 3 bases, with 9 bases left between them. This CDR3 contains 13 residues. Germline values: CDR1 GTSNPN, CDR2 SVGIG (reference sequence). The chain's CDR3 is CAWSVRRGYEQYF. The CDR3 DNA follows: TGTGCCTGGAGTGTACGTCGGGGCTACGAGCAGTACTTC.

V and J are TRBV5-5 and TRBJ2-7, with D unclear. V was cut by 0 bases and J by 2 bases, with 6 bases left in between. The CDR3 length is 13 residues. Germline CDR1 reads SGHKS; CDR2 reads YYEKEE (reference sequence). The CDR3 is CASSLAQPYEQYF. In DNA form, the CDR3 reads TGTGCCAGCAGCTTGGCCCAGCCCTACGAGCAGTACTTC.